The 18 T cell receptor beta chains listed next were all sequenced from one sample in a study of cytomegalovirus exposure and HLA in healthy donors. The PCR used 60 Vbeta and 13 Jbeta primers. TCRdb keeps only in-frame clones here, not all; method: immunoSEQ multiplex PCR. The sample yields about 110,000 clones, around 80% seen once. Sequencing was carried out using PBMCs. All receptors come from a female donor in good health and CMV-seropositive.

The CDR3 loop is CASSQGAVETQYF. The CDR3, as DNA: TGCGCCAGCAGCCAGGGGGCCGTGGAGACCCAGTACTTC. The chain recombines TRBV10-2 with TRBJ2-5; 8 nucleotides align to TRBD1. The length of the CDR3 is 13 residues. V dropped 6 bases and J dropped 5; count of bases not matched to a gene: 5. The germline gives CDR1 WSHSY, CDR2 SAAADI.

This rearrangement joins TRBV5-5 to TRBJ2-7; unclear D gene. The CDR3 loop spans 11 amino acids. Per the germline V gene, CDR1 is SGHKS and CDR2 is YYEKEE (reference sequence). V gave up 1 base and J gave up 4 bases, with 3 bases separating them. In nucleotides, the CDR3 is TGTGCCAGCAGCTTGCGGTACGAGCAGTACTTC. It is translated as CASSLRYEQYF.

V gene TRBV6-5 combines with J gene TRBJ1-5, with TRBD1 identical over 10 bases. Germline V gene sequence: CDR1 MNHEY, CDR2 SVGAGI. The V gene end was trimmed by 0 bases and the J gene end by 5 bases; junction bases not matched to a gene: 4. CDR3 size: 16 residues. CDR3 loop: CASSYSGQGPYQPQHF. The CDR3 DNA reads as TGTGCCAGCAGTTACTCGGGACAGGGGCCTTATCAGCCCCAGCATTTT.

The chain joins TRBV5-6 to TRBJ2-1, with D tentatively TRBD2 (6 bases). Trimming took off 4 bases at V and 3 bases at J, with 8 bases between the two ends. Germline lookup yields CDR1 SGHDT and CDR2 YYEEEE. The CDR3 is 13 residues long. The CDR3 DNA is TGTGCCAGCAGCCAGGGAGGCTACAATGAGCAGTTCTTC. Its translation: CASSQGGYNEQFF.

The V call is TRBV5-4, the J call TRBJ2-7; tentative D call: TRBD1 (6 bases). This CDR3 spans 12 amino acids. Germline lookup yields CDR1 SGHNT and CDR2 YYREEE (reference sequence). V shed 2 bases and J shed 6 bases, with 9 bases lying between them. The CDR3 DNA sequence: TGTGCCAGCAGCTTACGCAGGGGCGAGCAGTACTTC. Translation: CASSLRRGEQYF.

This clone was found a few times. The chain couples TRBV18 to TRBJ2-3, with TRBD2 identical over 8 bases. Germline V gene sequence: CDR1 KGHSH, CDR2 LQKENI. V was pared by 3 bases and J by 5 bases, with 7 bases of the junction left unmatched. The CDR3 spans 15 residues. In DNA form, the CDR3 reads TGTGCCAGCTCACCCCGGGTTAGCGGGGTAGATACGCAGTATTTT. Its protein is CASSPRVSGVDTQYF.

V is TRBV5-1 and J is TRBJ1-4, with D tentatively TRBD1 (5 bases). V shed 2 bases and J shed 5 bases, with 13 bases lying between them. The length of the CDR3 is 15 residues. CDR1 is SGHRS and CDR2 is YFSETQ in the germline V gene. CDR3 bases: TGCGCCAGCAGCTTAGACGGGACTGCGAATGAAAAACTGTTTTTT. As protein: CASSLDGTANEKLFF.

The CDR3 nucleotides are TGTGCCAGCAGCGCCCGGGACTTGATGTTTTTT. Amino acid sequence: CASSARDLMFF. The chain couples TRBV4-2 to TRBJ1-4, with D perhaps TRBD1 (5 bases). This CDR3 has 11 amino acids. CDR1 LGHNA and CDR2 YNFKEQ come from the germline V gene. The germline V and J ends were trimmed by 5 bases and 15 bases, with 13 bases remaining between them.

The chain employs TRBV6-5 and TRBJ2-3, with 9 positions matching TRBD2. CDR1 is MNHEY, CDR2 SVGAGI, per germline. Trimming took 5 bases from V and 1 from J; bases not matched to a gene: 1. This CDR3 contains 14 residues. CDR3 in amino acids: CASSIAGGTDTQYF. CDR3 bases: TGTGCCAGCAGTATAGCGGGGGGCACAGATACGCAGTATTTT.

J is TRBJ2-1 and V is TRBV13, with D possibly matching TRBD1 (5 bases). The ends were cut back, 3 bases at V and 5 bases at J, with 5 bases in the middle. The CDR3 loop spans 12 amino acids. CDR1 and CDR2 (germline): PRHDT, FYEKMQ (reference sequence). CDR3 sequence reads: CASSFRDNEQFF. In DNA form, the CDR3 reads TGTGCCAGCAGCTTCAGGGACAATGAGCAGTTCTTC.

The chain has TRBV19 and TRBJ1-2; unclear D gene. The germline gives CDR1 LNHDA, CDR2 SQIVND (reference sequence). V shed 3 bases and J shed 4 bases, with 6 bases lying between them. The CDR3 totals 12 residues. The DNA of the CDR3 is TGTGCCAGTAGTATCCCCGGCTATGGCTACACCTTC. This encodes CASSIPGYGYTF.

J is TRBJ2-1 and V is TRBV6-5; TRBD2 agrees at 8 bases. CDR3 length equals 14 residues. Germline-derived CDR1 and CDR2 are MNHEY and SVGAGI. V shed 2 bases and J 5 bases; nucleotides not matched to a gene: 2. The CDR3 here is CASSYRGGDNEQFF. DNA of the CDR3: TGTGCCAGCAGTTACCGGGGGGGGGACAATGAGCAGTTCTTC.

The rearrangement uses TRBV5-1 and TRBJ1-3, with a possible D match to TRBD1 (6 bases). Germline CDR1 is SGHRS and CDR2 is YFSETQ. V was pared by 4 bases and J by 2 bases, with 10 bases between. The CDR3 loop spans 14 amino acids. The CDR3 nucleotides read TGCGCCAGCAGCCACGGGACAACTGGAAACACCATATATTTT. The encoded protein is CASSHGTTGNTIYF.

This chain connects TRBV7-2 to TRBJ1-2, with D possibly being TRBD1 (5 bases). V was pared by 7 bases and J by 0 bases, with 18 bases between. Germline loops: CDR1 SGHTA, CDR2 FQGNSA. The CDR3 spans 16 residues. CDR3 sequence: CASTKFTGQANYGYTF. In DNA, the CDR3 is TGTGCCAGCACCAAATTTACAGGCCAAGCTAACTATGGCTACACCTTC.

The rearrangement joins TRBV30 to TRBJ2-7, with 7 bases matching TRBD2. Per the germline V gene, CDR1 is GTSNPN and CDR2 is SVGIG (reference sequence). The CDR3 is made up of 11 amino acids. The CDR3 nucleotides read TGTGCTCGGGGGGAGAACTACGAGCAGTACTTC. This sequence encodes CARGENYEQYF.

The CDR3: CASKMTGRYGYTF. The CDR3 region has the DNA TGTGCCAGCAAAATGACAGGACGCTATGGCTACACCTTC. The genes are TRBV11-2 and TRBJ1-2; a weak D match, TRBD1 (6 bases). The germline V and J ends were trimmed by 7 bases and 4 bases, with 13 bases remaining between them. The CDR3 is 13 amino acids. Germline CDR1 and CDR2: SGHAT and FQNNGV. Using reference TRBV11-2 and TRBJ1-2 for the parts outside the CDR3, the full variable domain is EAGVAQSPRYKIIEKRQSVAFWCNPISGHATLYWYQQILGQGPKLLIQFQNNGVVDDSQLPKDRFSAERLKGVDSTLKIQPAKLEDSAVYLCASKMTGRYGYTFGSGTRLTVV.

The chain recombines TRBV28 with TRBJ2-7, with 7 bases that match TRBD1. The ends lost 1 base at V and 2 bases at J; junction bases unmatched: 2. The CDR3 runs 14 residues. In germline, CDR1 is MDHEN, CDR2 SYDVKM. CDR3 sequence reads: CASSLYRGPYEQYF. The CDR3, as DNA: TGTGCCAGCAGTTTATACAGGGGCCCCTACGAGCAGTACTTC.

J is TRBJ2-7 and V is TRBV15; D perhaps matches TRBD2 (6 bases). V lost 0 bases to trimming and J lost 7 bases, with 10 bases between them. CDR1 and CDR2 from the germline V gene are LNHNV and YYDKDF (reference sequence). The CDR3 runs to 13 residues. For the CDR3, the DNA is TGTGCCACCAGCAGAGACCGAGCGGGTGAGCAGTACTTC. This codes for CATSRDRAGEQYF.